This T cell receptor (beta chain) was documented in a study of cytomegalovirus exposure and HLA in healthy donors. Whole-study findings and limits: Specific recognition of CMV antigens was confirmed in vitro for a few chains (all CMV-associated).

PCR involved 60 Vbeta and 13 Jbeta primers. Under the authors' procedure: A later analysis tallied about 80 million unique TCR beta chains, around 9.9 million of them shared. Produced via immunoSEQ multiplex PCR; TCRdb's table is partial and in-frame only. The V and J calls and clone size were taken over from that table, and D and trimming were inferred from the DNA. The table has roughly 190,000 clones, more than 60% seen once; the top ten hold roughly 2%. A note on this clone: Its antigen is not identified.

The germline gives CDR1 MDHEN, CDR2 SYDVKM. The CDR3 runs 15 residues. Trimming removed 6 bases from V and 0 bases from J, with 15 bases in between. Each donor's status was that of a healthy bone marrow donor. The clonotype originates from a woman in her 30s in good health and CMV-seropositive. The rearrangement uses TRBV28 and TRBJ2-7, with TRBD1 as a possible D gene (6 bases). The sequencing sample was made of PBMCs. The chain's CDR3 is CASRSDRRSSYEQYF. In DNA form, the CDR3 reads TGTGCCAGCAGATCCGACAGGCGATCCTCCTACGAGCAGTACTTC.